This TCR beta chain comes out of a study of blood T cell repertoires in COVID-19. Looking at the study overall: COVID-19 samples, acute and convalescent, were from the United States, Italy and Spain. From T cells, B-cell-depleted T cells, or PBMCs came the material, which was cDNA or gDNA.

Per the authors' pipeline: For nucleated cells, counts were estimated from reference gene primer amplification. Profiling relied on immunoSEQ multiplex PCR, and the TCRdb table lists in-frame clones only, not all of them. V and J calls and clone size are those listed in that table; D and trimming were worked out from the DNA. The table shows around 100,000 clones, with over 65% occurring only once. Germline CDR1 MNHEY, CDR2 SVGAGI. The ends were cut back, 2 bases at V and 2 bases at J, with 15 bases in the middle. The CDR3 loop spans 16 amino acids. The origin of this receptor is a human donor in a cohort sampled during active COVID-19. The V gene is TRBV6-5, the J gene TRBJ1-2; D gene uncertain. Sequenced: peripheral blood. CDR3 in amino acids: CASSYAGGRINYGYTF. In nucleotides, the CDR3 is TGTGCCAGCAGTTACGCAGGAGGCCGGATCAACTATGGCTACACCTTC.